The rows below give T cell receptor beta chains drawn from one sample of a study of T cell responses to AZD1222 COVID-19 vaccine. Produced via immunoSEQ multiplex PCR; TCRdb's table is partial and in-frame only. The sample yields approximately 150,000 clones, approximately 91% seen once. Sample: peripheral blood, taken 28 days after the second AZD1222 dose. All receptors come from an adult who received the AZD1222 COVID-19 vaccine. CDR3s include the opening cysteine and the closing phenylalanine or tryptophan. A D gene is named only where the DNA matches it firmly. Only some rows state a clone size, as once, few, many or a class for expanded clones.

cdr3_aa cdr3_nt j_call clone_size d_call v_call
CASSISGNYGYTF TGTGCCAGTAGTATTTCAGGGAACTATGGCTACACCTTC TRBJ1-2 . . TRBV19
CSVESPDDNYGYTF TGCAGCGTTGAATCTCCGGACGATAACTATGGCTACACCTTC TRBJ1-2 . . TRBV29-1
CAWSLPDRDEKLFF TGTGCCTGGAGCCTACCTGACAGGGATGAAAAACTGTTTTTT TRBJ1-4 . TRBD1 TRBV30
CASSTPYEGVETQYF TGTGCCAGTAGTACCCCTTATGAGGGAGTGGAGACCCAGTACTTC TRBJ2-5 . . TRBV19
CASSLDPFMTQHF TGTGCCAGCAGCTTAGACCCCTTTATGACCCAGCATTTT TRBJ1-5 few . TRBV7-2
CASSLSGQSTNEKLFF TGTGCCAGCAGCTTGTCCGGACAGTCAACTAATGAAAAACTGTTTTTT TRBJ1-4 . . TRBV5-6
CASSDGRAGTEAFF TGTGCCAGCAGTGACGGCAGGGCGGGCACTGAAGCTTTCTTT TRBJ1-1 . . TRBV6-4
CASRSPGTGGGYTF TGTGCCAGCAGGTCCCCGGGGACAGGAGGTGGCTACACCTTC TRBJ1-2 . TRBD1 TRBV5-4
CASSLKVVGQNYNSPLHF TGCGCCAGCAGCTTGAAGGTCGTGGGACAGAACTATAATTCACCCCTCCACTTT TRBJ1-6 . TRBD1 TRBV5-1
CASSNNGDRGLYEQYF TGTGCCAGCAGTAACAATGGGGACAGGGGTCTTTACGAGCAGTACTTC TRBJ2-7 . TRBD1 TRBV6-2/TRBV6-3
CASTLSGGPQFF TGTGCCAGCACCCTTTCCGGGGGGCCGCAGTTCTTC TRBJ2-1 . . TRBV12-3/TRBV12-4
CASSQVLTRVSYEQYF TGCGCCAGCAGCCAAGTATTAACGAGAGTGTCCTACGAGCAGTACTTC TRBJ2-7 . . TRBV4-1
CASSQEREPYEQYF TGCGCCAGCAGCCAAGAGCGGGAGCCCTACGAGCAGTACTTC TRBJ2-7 once TRBD2 TRBV4-1
CASSLGTLRDTYTF TGTGCCAGTAGCCTCGGGACCCTACGCGACACCTACACCTTC TRBJ1-2 . . TRBV19
CASSPGSPTDTQYF TGTGCCAGCTCACCAGGTAGCCCCACAGATACGCAGTATTTT TRBJ2-3 . . TRBV18
CASKGMTSQETQYF TGTGCCAGCAAGGGAATGACTAGCCAAGAGACCCAGTACTTC TRBJ2-5 . . TRBV11-3
CASSLQRAGQYF TGTGCCAGCAGCTTACAGAGGGCGGGGCAGTACTTC TRBJ2-7 . . TRBV11-3
CASSQEGPSAYGYTF TGTGCCAGCAGCCAAGAGGGCCCCAGTGCGTATGGCTACACCTTC TRBJ1-2 . . TRBV3-1/TRBV3-2
CASSLTGSGETQYF TGTGCCAGCAGCTTGACAGGGTCGGGAGAGACCCAGTACTTC TRBJ2-5 . . TRBV5-4
CASSIIPGGDYEQYF TGTGCCAGTAGTATCATTCCAGGGGGCGATTACGAGCAGTACTTC TRBJ2-7 . TRBD1 TRBV19
CATGQGYSYEQYF TGTGCCACCGGCCAGGGTTACTCCTACGAGCAGTACTTC TRBJ2-7 . . TRBV24-1
CASSPPVGTAEQYF TGTGCCAGCTCACCTCCTGTTGGGACGGCAGAGCAGTACTTC TRBJ2-7 . . TRBV18
CAGGRDSTDTQYF TGTGCCGGAGGCCGGGACTCAACAGATACGCAGTATTTT TRBJ2-3 . . TRBV7-2
CASSPRPSGRSGNEQFF TGTGCCAGCAGCCCACGGCCTAGCGGGAGGTCGGGCAATGAGCAGTTCTTC TRBJ2-1 . TRBD2 TRBV7-9
CSATQNTEAFF TGCAGTGCCACACAGAACACTGAAGCTTTCTTT TRBJ1-1 . . TRBV20-1
CASMRDHFSYEQYF TGTGCCAGCATGCGGGACCACTTTTCCTACGAGCAGTACTTC TRBJ2-7 . . TRBV2
CASKSTGNTGELFF TGCGCCAGCAAGAGTACGGGCAACACCGGGGAGCTGTTTTTT TRBJ2-2 . . TRBV5-1
CASSLRPGTSKAGELFF TGTGCCAGCAGCCTCCGTCCCGGGACTAGTAAGGCCGGGGAGCTGTTTTTT TRBJ2-2 . TRBD2 TRBV3-1/TRBV3-2
CSSGTAYGYTF TGCAGTTCCGGGACAGCTTATGGCTACACCTTC TRBJ1-2 . TRBD1 TRBV20-1
CASRVPMNTEAFF TGTGCCAGCAGGGTCCCGATGAACACTGAAGCTTTCTTT TRBJ1-1 . . TRBV12-3/TRBV12-4